Presented here are 24 T cell receptor beta chains from one specimen sequenced in a study of T cells in Graves' hyperthyroidism and ophthalmopathy. TCR beta CDR3 regions were amplified from RNA. Carried out on the TCR CDR3, a first-round RT-PCR used the HTBI primer set. TCRdb redid the calling of the multiplex PCR reads with MiXCR, one entry per CDR3 protein. The sample includes roughly 150,000 distinct CDR3 sequences, roughly 10% of them seen just once. The specimen was blood. Every receptor here comes from a woman younger than 35 with Graves' hyperthyroidism that later progressed to Graves' ophthalmopathy.

This clonotype was seen many times. V is TRBV7-8 and J is TRBJ1-1; weak D call: TRBD1 (6 bases). The CDR3 totals 15 residues. The germline CDR1 and CDR2 sequences are SGHVS and FQNEAQ. Trimming took off 3 bases at V and 4 bases at J, with 15 bases between the two ends. As DNA, the CDR3 is TGTGCCAGCAGCTTCCGTCAGGGGTTCGGCACTGAAGCTTTCTTT. It specifies CASSFRQGFGTEAFF.

This clonotype has a count of ten or more. The chain uses TRBV7-2 and TRBJ1-1; 8 nucleotides align to TRBD1. Trimming took 1 base from V and 4 from J; bases not matched to a gene: 5. Germline values: CDR1 SGHTA, CDR2 FQGNSA. The CDR3 sequence is 15 residues long. The DNA of the CDR3 is TGTGCCAGCAGCTTAGTGGCAGGGGGCGGCACTGAAGCTTTCTTT. Protein: CASSLVAGGGTEAFF.

This clonotype was seen a few times. The genes are TRBV7-3 and TRBJ2-1, with 10 bases identical to TRBD2. CDR1 and CDR2 (germline): SGHTA, FQGTGA. V lost 3 bases and J lost 4; bases outside the gene matches: 3. The CDR3 runs 15 residues. The CDR3: CASSFGTSVYNEQFF. CDR3 sequence (DNA): TGTGCCAGCAGCTTCGGGACTAGCGTGTACAATGAGCAGTTCTTC.

This clonotype was recorded many times. V usage is TRBV11-2 and J usage is TRBJ2-2, with TRBD1 matching 8 bases. V gave up 8 bases and J gave up 6 bases; unmatched junction bases: 5. Germline V gene lookup returns CDR1 SGHAT and CDR2 FQNNGV. The CDR3 totals 13 residues. The CDR3 coding sequence is TGTGCCAGCGGACAGGGTTATTCCGGGGAGCTGTTTTTT. This codes for CASGQGYSGELFF.

This clonotype has just one count. The chain has TRBV7-8 and TRBJ2-1; 8 bases fit TRBD1. The trim removed 5 bases at V and 5 bases at J, leaving 11 bases unmatched. CDR1 is SGHVS, CDR2 FQNEAQ, per germline. This CDR3 is built from 16 residues. CDR3 DNA sequence: TGTGCCAGCAGCCCTCAACGGACAGGGTCCCACAATGAGCAGTTCTTC. This codes for CASSPQRTGSHNEQFF.

This clonotype was observed a few times. This sequence joins TRBV19 and TRBJ1-1; no clear D. The CDR3 contains 15 residues. Germline loops: CDR1 LNHDA, CDR2 SQIVND (reference sequence). Between the trimmed V and J ends, which lost 3 bases and 5 bases, there was a span of 16 bases. As DNA, the CDR3 is TGTGCCAGTAGTATCGACGGACCATTGGGGACTGAAGCTTTCTTT. Its protein is CASSIDGPLGTEAFF.

The chain links TRBV5-8 to TRBJ2-3; D is ambiguous. The CDR3 sequence is 14 residues long. The V gene lost 7 bases and the J gene lost 5 bases, with 17 bases spanning the gap. Looked up from germline, CDR1 is SGHTS and CDR2 is YDEGEE. The CDR3 loop reads CASPLGITGDTQYF. CDR3 DNA sequence: TGTGCCAGCCCCCTGGGGATAACGGGAGATACGCAGTATTTT.

This clonotype was recorded a few times. This chain joins TRBV5-4 and TRBJ2-1; a possible D gene is TRBD1 (5 bases). CDR1 and CDR2 from the germline V gene are SGHNT and YYREEE (reference sequence). The CDR3 loop spans 13 amino acids. Trimming stripped 0 bases from V and 5 bases from J, with 6 bases between. The CDR3 spells CASSLDRNNEQFF. The CDR3 nucleotides are TGTGCCAGCAGCTTGGACAGGAACAATGAGCAGTTCTTC.

The chain couples TRBV19 to TRBJ1-5; 10 bases match TRBD1. This CDR3 spans 15 amino acids. V was clipped by 5 bases and J by 4 bases; unmatched bases: 5. The germline V gene has CDR1 LNHDA and CDR2 SQIVND (reference sequence). The CDR3 DNA follows: TGTGCCAGTAGTGCCGGGACAGGGGCGAATCAGCCCCAGCATTTT. Its translation: CASSAGTGANQPQHF.

This clonotype came up many times. The chain employs TRBV29-1 and TRBJ1-5; 7 nucleotides line up with TRBD1. Germline V gene data show CDR1 as SQVTM and CDR2 as ANQGSEA. This CDR3 spans 14 amino acids. Losses at the gene ends were 5 bases for V and 2 bases for J; bases not matched to a gene: 6. The chain's CDR3 is CSVTTGARNQPQHF. CDR3 bases: TGCAGCGTTACCACAGGGGCCCGCAATCAGCCCCAGCATTTT.

This clonotype was recorded at least ten times. This chain connects TRBV5-5 to TRBJ2-7; D might be TRBD1 (5 bases). V was shortened by 5 bases and J by 3 bases, with 21 bases between the two germline ends. Per germline, CDR1 SGHKS and CDR2 YYEKEE (reference sequence). The CDR3 contains 16 residues. CDR3 protein: CASRELDSHKIYEQYF. The CDR3, as DNA: TGTGCCAGCAGGGAACTCGACAGTCACAAAATCTACGAGCAGTACTTC.

This clonotype was picked up many times. V is TRBV28 and J is TRBJ1-3; D might be TRBD1 (5 bases). Germline V gene sequence: CDR1 MDHEN, CDR2 SYDVKM. V lost 5 bases and J lost 0, with 11 bases in between. There are 15 residues in the CDR3. The CDR3 DNA sequence: TGTGCCAGCAGTCGCCCCCAGGGCTCTGGAAACACCATATATTTT. It translates to CASSRPQGSGNTIYF. The variable domain in full, with the rest retrieved from reference TRBV28 and TRBJ1-3, is DVKVTQSSRYLVKRTGEKVFLECVQDMDHENMFWYRQDPGLGLRLIYFSYDVKMKEKGDIPEGYSVSREKKERFSLILESASTNQTSMYLCASSRPQGSGNTIYFGEGSWLTVV.

This clonotype came up many times. The rearrangement joins TRBV3-1 to TRBJ2-7, with D perhaps matching TRBD1 (8 bases). CDR1 and CDR2 (germline): LGHDT, YNNKEL (reference sequence). This CDR3 has 15 residues. V gave up 4 bases and J gave up 3 bases, with 16 bases separating them. This CDR3 is CASSPQRDRHYEQYF. CDR3 nucleotide sequence: TGTGCCAGCAGCCCTCAGCGGGACAGGCACTACGAGCAGTACTTC.

This clonotype occurred many times. The gene calls are TRBV30 and TRBJ1-5, with TRBD1 matching over 9 bases. J was trimmed by 6 bases and V by 5 bases; bases with no gene match: 8. The CDR3 is 14 residues long. The germline V gene has CDR1 GTSNPN and CDR2 SVGIG (reference sequence). The CDR3 nucleotides read TGTGCCTGGGGAAGACAGGGGGAAGGTCAGCCCCAGCATTTT. This translates into CAWGRQGEGQPQHF.

Ten or more counts support this clonotype. The chain employs TRBV20-1 and TRBJ2-7, with 10 bases matching TRBD1. The germline gives CDR1 DFQATT, CDR2 SNEGSKA (reference sequence). Trimming at V came to 0 bases and at J to 9 bases, leaving 8 bases not matched to a gene. There are 14 residues in the CDR3. CDR3 coding DNA: TGCAGTGCTAGAGATGGGACAGGGGAACCCTTGCAGTACTTC. Its translation is CSARDGTGEPLQYF.

The J gene is TRBJ1-3, the V gene TRBV10-2; perhaps TRBD1 as D (6 bases). CDR3 length: 13 residues. Per germline, CDR1 WSHSY and CDR2 SAAADI. Trimming removed 3 bases from V and 3 bases from J, with 6 bases in between. This CDR3 is CASSEQGGNTIYF. CDR3 DNA: TGCGCCAGCAGTGAACAGGGTGGAAACACCATATATTTT.

This chain links TRBV4-1 with TRBJ1-3; D possibly corresponds to TRBD1 (6 bases). This CDR3 is 18 amino acids long. Trimming removed 1 base from V and 1 base from J, with 17 bases in between. Germline lookup yields CDR1 MGHRA and CDR2 YSYEKL. DNA for the CDR3: TGCGCCAGCAGCCAAGGTCTGGGGGCGCGGAGTTCTGGAAACACCATATATTTT. It is translated as CASSQGLGARSSGNTIYF.

This clonotype was detected many times. V usage is TRBV12-3 or TRBV12-4 and J usage is TRBJ2-2; D gene uncertain. The CDR3 has 17 amino acids. Trimming removed 1 base from V and 1 base from J, with 13 bases in between. The CDR3 DNA sequence: TGTGCCAGCAGTTTAGTAGGATACAACTTGAACACCGGGGAGCTGTTTTTT. It is translated as CASSLVGYNLNTGELFF.

This clonotype was observed at least ten times. The chain uses TRBV16 and TRBJ1-5, with 8 bases identical to TRBD1. There are 15 residues in the CDR3. With 2 bases clipped from V and 1 base from J, the junction kept 1 base outside the gene matches. CDR1 and CDR2 (germline): KGHSY, FQNENV. CDR3: CASSQTGGSNQPQHF. Written as DNA, the CDR3 is TGTGCCAGCAGCCAAACAGGGGGAAGCAATCAGCCCCAGCATTTT.

This clonotype was seen at least ten times. This chain connects TRBV19 to TRBJ1-1; D call uncertain. The V end lost 7 bases, the J end lost 0 bases, and 12 bases lay between the germline ends. Germline lookup yields CDR1 LNHDA and CDR2 SQIVND (reference sequence). The CDR3 totals 14 residues. The CDR3 region is CASNNGRLNTEAFF. The CDR3 region has the DNA TGTGCCAGTAACAATGGGCGGCTGAACACTGAAGCTTTCTTT.

The sample holds many counts of this clonotype. V is TRBV13 and J is TRBJ2-3; TRBD1 is a possible D gene (8 bases). CDR3 size: 15 residues. Trimming removed 7 bases from V and 4 bases from J, with 18 bases in between. Germline CDR1 is PRHDT and CDR2 is FYEKMQ (reference sequence). The DNA of the CDR3 is TGTGCCAGCACCCTCCCCACAGGGGGGGCAGATACGCAGTATTTT. It specifies CASTLPTGGADTQYF.

In its sample, this clonotype was seen a few times. This sequence joins TRBV27 and TRBJ2-7, with 11 bases matching TRBD2. This CDR3 spans 15 amino acids. Trimming at V came to 4 bases and at J to 1 base, leaving 3 bases not matched to a gene. Germline V gene lookup returns CDR1 MNHEY and CDR2 SMNVEV (reference sequence). The CDR3 loop reads CASSYLAGGSYEQYF. As DNA, the CDR3 is TGTGCCAGCAGTTACCTAGCGGGGGGATCCTACGAGCAGTACTTC.

This clonotype appeared many times. This chain links TRBV7-2 with TRBJ2-1; the match to TRBD2 covers 11 bases. CDR1 and CDR2 from the germline V gene are SGHTA and FQGNSA. The CDR3 consists of 14 residues. Unmatched junction bases numbered 5, after V lost 3 bases and J lost 10 bases. The CDR3 loop is CASSFILAGVEQFF. The CDR3 nucleotides are TGTGCCAGCAGCTTTATACTAGCGGGAGTGGAGCAGTTCTTC.

This clonotype was seen ten or more times. The J gene is TRBJ2-7, the V gene TRBV29-1; TRBD2 is a possible D gene (5 bases). Between the trimmed V and J ends, which lost 6 bases and 0 bases, there was a span of 6 bases. Germline CDR1 and CDR2: SQVTM and ANQGSEA. This CDR3 contains 11 residues. CDR3: CSVGVSYEQYF. The CDR3 DNA reads TGCAGCGTCGGGGTCTCCTACGAGCAGTACTTC.